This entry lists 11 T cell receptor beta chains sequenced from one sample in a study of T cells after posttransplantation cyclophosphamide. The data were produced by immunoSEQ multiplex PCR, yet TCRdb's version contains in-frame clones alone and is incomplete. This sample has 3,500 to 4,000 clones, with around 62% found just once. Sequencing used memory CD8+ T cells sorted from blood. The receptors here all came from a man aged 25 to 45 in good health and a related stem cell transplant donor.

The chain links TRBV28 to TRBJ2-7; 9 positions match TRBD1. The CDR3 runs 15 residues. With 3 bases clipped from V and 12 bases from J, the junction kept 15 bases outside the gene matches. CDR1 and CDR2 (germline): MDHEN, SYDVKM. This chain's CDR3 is CASSLGRDRAERWYF. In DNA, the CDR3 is TGTGCCAGCAGTTTGGGCCGGGACAGGGCAGAACGCTGGTACTTC.

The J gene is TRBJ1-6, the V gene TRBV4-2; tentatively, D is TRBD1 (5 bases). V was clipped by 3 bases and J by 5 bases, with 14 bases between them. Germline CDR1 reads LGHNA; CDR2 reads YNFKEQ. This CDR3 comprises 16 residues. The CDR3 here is CASSHSAGDDNSPLHF. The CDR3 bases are TGTGCCAGCAGCCACTCGGCGGGGGACGATAATTCACCCCTCCACTTT.

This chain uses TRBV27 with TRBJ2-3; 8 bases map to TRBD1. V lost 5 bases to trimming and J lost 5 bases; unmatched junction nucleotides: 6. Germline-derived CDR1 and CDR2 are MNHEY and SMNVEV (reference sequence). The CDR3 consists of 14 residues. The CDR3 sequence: CASSIGTGGDTQYF. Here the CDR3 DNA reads TGTGCCAGCAGTATAGGGACAGGCGGAGATACGCAGTATTTT.

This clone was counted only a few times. The CDR3 DNA reads TGTGCCAGCAGTGCGGGACGAGACTCTGGGGCCAACGTCCTGACTTTC. Translation: CASSAGRDSGANVLTF. The chain employs TRBV6-6 and TRBJ2-6; D is possibly TRBD2 (6 bases). V gave up 5 bases and J gave up 0 bases, with 11 bases separating them. Germline V gene data show CDR1 as MNHNY and CDR2 as SVGAGI (reference sequence). The CDR3 covers 16 residues.

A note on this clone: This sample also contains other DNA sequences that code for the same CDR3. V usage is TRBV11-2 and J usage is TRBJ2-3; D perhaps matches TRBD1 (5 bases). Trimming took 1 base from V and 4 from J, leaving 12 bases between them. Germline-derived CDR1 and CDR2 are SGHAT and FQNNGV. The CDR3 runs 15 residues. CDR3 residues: CASSLVQGPPDTQYF. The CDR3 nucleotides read TGTGCCAGCAGCTTAGTCCAGGGCCCCCCAGATACGCAGTATTTT.

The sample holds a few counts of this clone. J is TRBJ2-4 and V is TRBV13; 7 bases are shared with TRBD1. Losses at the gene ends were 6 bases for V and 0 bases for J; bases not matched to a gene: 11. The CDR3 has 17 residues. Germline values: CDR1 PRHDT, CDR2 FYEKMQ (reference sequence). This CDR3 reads CASSQTGSALAKNIQYF. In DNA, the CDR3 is TGTGCCAGCAGTCAGACAGGGAGCGCGTTAGCCAAAAACATTCAGTACTTC. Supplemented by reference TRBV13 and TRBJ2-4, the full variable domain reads AAGVIQSPRHLIKEKRETATLKCYPIPRHDTVYWYQQGPGQDPQFLISFYEKMQSDKGSIPDRFSAQQFSDYHSELNMSSLELGDSALYFCASSQTGSALAKNIQYFGAGTRLSVL.

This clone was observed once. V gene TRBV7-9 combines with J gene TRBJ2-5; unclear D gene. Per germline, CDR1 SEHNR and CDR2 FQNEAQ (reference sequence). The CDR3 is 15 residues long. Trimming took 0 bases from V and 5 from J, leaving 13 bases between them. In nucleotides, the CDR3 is TGTGCCAGCAGCTTAGCCCAGGCAGGAACGGAGACCCAGTACTTC. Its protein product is CASSLAQAGTETQYF.

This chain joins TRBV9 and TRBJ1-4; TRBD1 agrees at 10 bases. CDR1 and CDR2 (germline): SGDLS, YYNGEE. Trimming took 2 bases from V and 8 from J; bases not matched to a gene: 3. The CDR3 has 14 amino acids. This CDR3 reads CASSVGQGLEKLFF. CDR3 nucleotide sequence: TGTGCCAGCAGCGTGGGACAGGGGCTGGAAAAACTGTTTTTT.

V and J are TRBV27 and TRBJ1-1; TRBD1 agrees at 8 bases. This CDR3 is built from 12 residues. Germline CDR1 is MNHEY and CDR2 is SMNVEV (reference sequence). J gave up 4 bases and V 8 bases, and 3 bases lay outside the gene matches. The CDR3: CASGDRFTEAFF. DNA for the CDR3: TGTGCCAGCGGGGACAGGTTCACTGAAGCTTTCTTT.

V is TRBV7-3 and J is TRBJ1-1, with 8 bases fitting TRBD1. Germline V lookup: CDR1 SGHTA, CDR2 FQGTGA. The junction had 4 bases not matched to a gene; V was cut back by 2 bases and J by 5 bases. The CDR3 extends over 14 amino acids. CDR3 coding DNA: TGTGCCAGCAGCTTACAGGGGGCTGGTACTGAAGCTTTCTTT. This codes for CASSLQGAGTEAFF.

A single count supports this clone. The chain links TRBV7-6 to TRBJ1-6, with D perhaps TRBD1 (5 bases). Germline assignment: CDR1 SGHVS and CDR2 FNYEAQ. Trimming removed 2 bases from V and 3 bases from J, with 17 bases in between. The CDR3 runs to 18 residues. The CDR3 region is CASSLCRGAAIYNSPLHF. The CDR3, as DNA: TGTGCCAGCAGCTTATGTCGTGGGGCAGCCATCTATAATTCACCCCTCCACTTT.